This T cell receptor beta chain is drawn from a study of OX40 agonist ivuxolimab in advanced cancers. Study findings and constraints: Averaged across samples, CD8+ T cells carried more expanded clones than CD4+ did. Certain nonresponders likewise exhibited a low normalized T-cell clonal expansion.

The V end was cut by 5 bases, the J end by 10 bases, with 12 bases between. The CDR3 sequence is 12 residues long. Germline values: CDR1 SEHNR, CDR2 FQNEAQ (reference sequence). This clone was recorded only once. Its antigen is unknown. Generated by immunoSEQ multiplex PCR, the TCRdb table keeps only in-frame clones and is missing some. The data contain 52,000 or so clones, over 75% of them singletons. The chain couples TRBV7-9 to TRBJ2-1; the D gene is possibly TRBD1 (5 bases). The TCR was taken from an adult with an advanced solid tumor such as melanoma, head and neck, liver or kidney cancer. Material: CD4+ or CD8+ T cells sorted from blood, obtained in a trial of the OX40 agonist ivuxolimab. CDR3: CASSPGALEQFF. CDR3 nucleotides: TGTGCCAGCAGCCCTGGGGCTTTGGAGCAGTTCTTC.